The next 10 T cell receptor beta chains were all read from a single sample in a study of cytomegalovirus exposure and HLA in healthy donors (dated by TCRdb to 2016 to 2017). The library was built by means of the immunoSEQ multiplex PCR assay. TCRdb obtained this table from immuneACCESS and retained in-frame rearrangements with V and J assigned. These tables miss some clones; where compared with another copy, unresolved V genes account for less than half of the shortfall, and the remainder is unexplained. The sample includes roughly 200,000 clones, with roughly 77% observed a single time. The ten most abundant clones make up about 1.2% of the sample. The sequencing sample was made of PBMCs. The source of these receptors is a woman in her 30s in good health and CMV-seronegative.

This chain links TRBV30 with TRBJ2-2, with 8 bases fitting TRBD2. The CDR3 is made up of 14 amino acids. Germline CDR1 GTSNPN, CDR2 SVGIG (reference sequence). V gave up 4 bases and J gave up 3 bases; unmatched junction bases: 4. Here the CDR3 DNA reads TGTGCCTGGAACGGGGGGGTCGACACCGGGGAGCTGTTTTTT. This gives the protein CAWNGGVDTGELFF.

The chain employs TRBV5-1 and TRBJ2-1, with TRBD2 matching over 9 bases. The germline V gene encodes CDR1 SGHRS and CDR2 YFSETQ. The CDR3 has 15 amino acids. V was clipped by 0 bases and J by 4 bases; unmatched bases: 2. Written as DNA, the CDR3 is TGCGCCAGCAGCTTGGCTAGCGGGAATTACAATGAGCAGTTCTTC. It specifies CASSLASGNYNEQFF. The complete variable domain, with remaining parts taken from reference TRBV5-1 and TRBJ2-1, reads KAGVTQTPRYLIKTRGQQVTLSCSPISGHRSVSWYQQTPGQGLQFLFEYFSETQRNKGNFPGRFSGRQFSNSRSEMNVSTLELGDSALYLCASSLASGNYNEQFFGPGTRLTVL.

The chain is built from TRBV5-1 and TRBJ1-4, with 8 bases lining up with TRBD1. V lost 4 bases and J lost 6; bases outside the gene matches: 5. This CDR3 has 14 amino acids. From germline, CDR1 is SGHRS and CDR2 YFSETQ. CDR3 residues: CASSHGQGYEKLFF. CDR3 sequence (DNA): TGCGCCAGCAGCCACGGACAGGGCTATGAAAAACTGTTTTTT.

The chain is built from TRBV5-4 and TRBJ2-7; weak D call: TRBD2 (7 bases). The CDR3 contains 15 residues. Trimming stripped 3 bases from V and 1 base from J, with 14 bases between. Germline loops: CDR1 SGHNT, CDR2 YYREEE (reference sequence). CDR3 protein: CASSYAAGTSYEQYF. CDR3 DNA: TGTGCCAGCAGCTACGCAGCGGGGACATCCTACGAGCAGTACTTC.

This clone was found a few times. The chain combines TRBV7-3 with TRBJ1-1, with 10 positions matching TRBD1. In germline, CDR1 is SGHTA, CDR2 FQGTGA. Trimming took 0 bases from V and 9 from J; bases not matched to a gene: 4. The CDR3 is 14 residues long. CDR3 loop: CASSLTEGQGKAFF. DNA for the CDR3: TGTGCCAGCAGCTTAACGGAGGGACAGGGGAAAGCTTTCTTT.

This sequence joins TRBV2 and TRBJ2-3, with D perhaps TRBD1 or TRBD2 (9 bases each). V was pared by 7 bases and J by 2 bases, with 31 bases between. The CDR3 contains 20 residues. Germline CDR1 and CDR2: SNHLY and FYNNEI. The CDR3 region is CASTRGQGTSGGLFTDTQYF. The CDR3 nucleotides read TGTGCCAGCACCAGGGGACAGGGTACAAGCGGGGGGCTGTTCACAGATACGCAGTATTTT.

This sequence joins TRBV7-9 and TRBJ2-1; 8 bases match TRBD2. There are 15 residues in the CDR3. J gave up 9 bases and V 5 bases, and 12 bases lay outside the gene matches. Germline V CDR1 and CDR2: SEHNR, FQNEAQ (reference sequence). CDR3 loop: CASSRNERGTSEQFF. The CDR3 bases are TGTGCCAGCAGCCGGAACGAGCGGGGGACCAGTGAGCAGTTCTTC.

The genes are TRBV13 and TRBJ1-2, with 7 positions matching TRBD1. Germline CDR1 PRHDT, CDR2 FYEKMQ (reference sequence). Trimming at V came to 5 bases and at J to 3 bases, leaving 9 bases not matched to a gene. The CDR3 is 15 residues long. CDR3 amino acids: CASSGQERRDYGYTF. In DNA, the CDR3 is TGTGCCAGCAGCGGACAGGAGAGGCGCGACTATGGCTACACCTTC.

Here the CDR3 DNA reads TGTGCCAGCAGCTTAGGCTCAGGGCTTGGAAACACCATATATTTT. It encodes CASSLGSGLGNTIYF. The V call is TRBV7-7, the J call TRBJ1-3; a weak D match, TRBD1 (5 bases). The CDR3 length is 15 residues. Trimming removed 1 base from V and 3 bases from J, with 10 bases in between. Germline V lookup: CDR1 SSHAT, CDR2 FNYEAQ (reference sequence).

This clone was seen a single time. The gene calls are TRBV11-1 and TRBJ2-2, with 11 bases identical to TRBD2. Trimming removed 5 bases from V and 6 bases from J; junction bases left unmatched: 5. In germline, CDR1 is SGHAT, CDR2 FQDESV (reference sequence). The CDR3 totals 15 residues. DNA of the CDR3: TGTGCCAGCAGCAACCTAGCGGGGGGCCCCGGGGAGCTGTTTTTT. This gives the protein CASSNLAGGPGELFF.